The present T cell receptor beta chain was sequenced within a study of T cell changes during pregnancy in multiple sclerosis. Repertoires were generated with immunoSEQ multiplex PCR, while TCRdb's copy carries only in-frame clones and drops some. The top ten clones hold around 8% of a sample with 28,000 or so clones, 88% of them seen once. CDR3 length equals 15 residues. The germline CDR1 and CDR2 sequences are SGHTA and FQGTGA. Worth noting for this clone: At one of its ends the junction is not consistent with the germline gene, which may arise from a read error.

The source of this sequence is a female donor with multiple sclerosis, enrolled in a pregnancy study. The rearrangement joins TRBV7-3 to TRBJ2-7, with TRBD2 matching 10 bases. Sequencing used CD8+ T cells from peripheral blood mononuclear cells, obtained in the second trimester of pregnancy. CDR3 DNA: TGCGCCAGCAGCCAGATTAGCGGGGGGTGGTACGAGCAGTACTTC. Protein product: CASSQISGGWYEQYF.